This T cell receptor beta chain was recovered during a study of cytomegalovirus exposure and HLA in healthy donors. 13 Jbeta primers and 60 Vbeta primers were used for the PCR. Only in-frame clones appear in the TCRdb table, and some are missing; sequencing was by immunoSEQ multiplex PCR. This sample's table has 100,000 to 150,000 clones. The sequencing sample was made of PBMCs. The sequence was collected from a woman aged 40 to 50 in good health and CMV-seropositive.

The CDR3 DNA sequence: TGCGCCAGCAGCTTGCTAGGCGGGAGAGCCGACGAGCAGTACTTC. This encodes CASSLLGGRADEQYF. This rearrangement joins TRBV5-1 to TRBJ2-7; TRBD2 matches at 7 bases. The trim removed 1 base at V and 5 bases at J, leaving 9 bases unmatched. The germline V gene has CDR1 SGHRS and CDR2 YFSETQ. The CDR3 spans 15 residues.